One TCR beta chain is described in this entry. Antigen specificity is unknown. The data are from a study of T cell responses to AZD1222 COVID-19 vaccine. General study points: Clonal diversity may have been underestimated in mostly white British donors. Two AZD1222 administrations were followed by greater Spike-specific TCR breadth and depth.

The CDR3 contains 12 residues. The germline V gene encodes CDR1 KGHSH and CDR2 LQKENI. Trimming pared 3 bases from V and 7 bases from J, leaving 9 bases between. This table comes from immunoSEQ multiplex PCR, and its TCRdb copy is limited to in-frame clones, with some not included. The table lists around 110,000 clones, roughly nine tenths of them singletons. Sequenced material: peripheral blood, taken on day 0 of AZD1222 vaccination. The receptor was derived from an adult in good health. The chain recombines TRBV18 with TRBJ1-1; D is uncertain. In DNA, the CDR3 is TGTGCCAGCTCACCCCGGCCGGATGAAGCTTTCTTT. It yields the protein CASSPRPDEAFF.